This T cell receptor (beta chain) was sequenced for a study of blood T cell repertoires in COVID-19. Study at large: Samples taken during acute and convalescent COVID-19 were collected in the United States, Italy and Spain. T cells, B-cell-depleted T cells, or PBMCs provided the cDNA or gDNA that served as material.

It was during active infection that Seattle patients were enrolled and then longitudinally followed. Produced via immunoSEQ multiplex PCR; TCRdb's table is partial and in-frame only. The sample yields about 76,000 clones, roughly 85% seen once. The CDR3 loop spans 17 amino acids. Trimming at V came to 2 bases and at J to 7 bases, leaving 10 bases not matched to a gene. CDR1 is SNHLY and CDR2 is FYNNEI in the germline V gene. Sequences were obtained from peripheral blood. The TCR originated in a man in his sixties with COVID-19, enrolled during active disease. The chain joins TRBV2 to TRBJ2-2; 10 bases agree with TRBD2. CDR3 coding DNA: TGTGCCAGCAGTGAAAGGCGGCTAGCGGGGGTAGGCGGGGAGCTGTTTTTT. This sequence encodes CASSERRLAGVGGELFF.